This paragraph covers one T cell receptor beta chain sequence. Its antigen is unknown. Trimming removed 3 bases from V and 8 bases from J, with 10 bases in between. The CDR3 sequence is 12 residues long. The data were obtained in a study of T cells after yellow fever vaccination. Whole-study results and caveats: Researchers noted that a small share of clonotypes showed up in both CD4 and CD8 compartments.

MiXCR, run by TCRdb on the 5' RACE reads, gives a single entry per CDR3 protein. There are some 300,000 distinct CDR3 sequences in the sample; approximately 10% occur only once, and about 3% lies in the top ten. The material sequenced was CD4+ T cells sorted from PBMCs, taken 5 days after the yellow fever booster vaccination. This receptor was taken from a man aged 18-30 years who received the YFV17D yellow fever vaccine. This chain connects TRBV12-3 or TRBV12-4 to TRBJ1-2; D uncertain. The CDR3 spells CASSLTESGYTF. CDR3 nucleotide sequence: TGTGCCAGCAGTTTGACCGAGTCGGGCTACACCTTC.